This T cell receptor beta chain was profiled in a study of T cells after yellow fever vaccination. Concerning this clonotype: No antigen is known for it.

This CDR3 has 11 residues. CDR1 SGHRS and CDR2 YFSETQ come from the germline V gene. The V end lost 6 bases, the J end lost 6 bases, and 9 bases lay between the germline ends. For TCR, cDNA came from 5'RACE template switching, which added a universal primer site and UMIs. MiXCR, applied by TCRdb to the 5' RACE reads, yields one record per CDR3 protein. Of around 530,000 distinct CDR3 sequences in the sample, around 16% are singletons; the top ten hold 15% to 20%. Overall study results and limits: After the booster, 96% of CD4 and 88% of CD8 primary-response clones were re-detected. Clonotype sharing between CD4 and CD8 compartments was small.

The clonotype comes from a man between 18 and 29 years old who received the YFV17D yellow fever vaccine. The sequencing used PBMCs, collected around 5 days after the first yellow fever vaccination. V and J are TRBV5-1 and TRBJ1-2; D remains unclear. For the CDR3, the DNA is TGCGCCAGCACCGACGCCCATGGCTACACCTTC. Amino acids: CASTDAHGYTF.